This is a list of T cell receptor beta chains from one sample in a study of PD-1 blockade in classical Hodgkin lymphoma. Data came from immunoSEQ multiplex PCR; TCRdb stores just in-frame clones and leaves some out. The data hold 9,500 to 12,000 clones, with 80% to 90% observed a single time. Sequences were derived from CD8+ T cells from blood, sampled before the fourth cycle of nivolumab. Receptor source: a human donor with classical Hodgkin lymphoma. The donor label of this sample is uncertain. Each CDR3 is given with its conserved first and last residue. A D gene is named only where the DNA matches it firmly. For some rows the clone size is stated as once, few or many, or as a class when expanded; others skip it.

size: -
J: TRBJ2-3
D: -
V: TRBV18
CDR3: CASSPPASDTQYF
DNA: TGTGCCAGCTCACCACCGGCGAGCGATACGCAGTATTTT

size: -
J: TRBJ2-3
D: -
V: TRBV29-1
CDR3: CSVGDTSTDTQYF
DNA: TGCAGCGTCGGGGACACAAGCACAGATACGCAGTATTTT

size: -
J: TRBJ2-5
D: -
V: TRBV28
CDR3: CASSSSPGDQYF
DNA: TGTGCCAGCAGTTCCTCTCCCGGTGACCAGTACTTC

size: -
J: TRBJ1-5
D: -
V: TRBV28
CDR3: CASSLQDSNQPQHF
DNA: TGTGCCAGCAGCCTACAGGATAGCAATCAGCCCCAGCATTTT

size: once
J: TRBJ1-2
D: -
V: TRBV6-5
CDR3: CASRDTYGYTF
DNA: TGTGCCAGCAGGGACACCTATGGCTACACCTTC

size: -
J: TRBJ2-7
D: -
V: TRBV20-1
CDR3: CSARTIYEQYF
DNA: TGCAGTGCTAGGACTATCTACGAGCAGTACTTC

size: -
J: TRBJ1-1
D: -
V: TRBV5-6
CDR3: CASSVGAEAFF
DNA: TGTGCCAGCAGCGTAGGGGCTGAAGCTTTCTTT

size: once
J: TRBJ2-7
D: -
V: TRBV7-6
CDR3: CASSFWAGGEDLSYEQYF
DNA: TGTGCCAGCAGCTTTTGGGCAGGGGGGGAGGACCTGTCCTACGAGCAGTACTTC

size: -
J: TRBJ2-7
D: TRBD1
V: TRBV2
CDR3: CASSDRTGSLSEQYF
DNA: TGTGCCAGCAGTGATAGGACAGGGTCGCTCTCCGAGCAGTACTTC

size: -
J: TRBJ2-7
D: -
V: TRBV5-1
CDR3: CASSPQAAYEQYF
DNA: TGCGCCAGCAGCCCCCAGGCCGCCTACGAGCAGTACTTC

size: -
J: TRBJ2-7
D: TRBD1
V: TRBV6-5
CDR3: CASSNGQGALLEQYF
DNA: TGTGCCAGCAGTAACGGACAGGGGGCTCTTCTCGAGCAGTACTTC

size: -
J: TRBJ1-4
D: -
V: TRBV7-9
CDR3: CASSFGFANEKLFF
DNA: TGTGCCAGCAGCTTTGGATTCGCTAATGAAAAACTGTTTTTT

size: -
J: TRBJ1-5
D: -
V: TRBV6-5
CDR3: CASSNGPPGYQPQHF
DNA: TGTGCCAGCAGTAACGGCCCCCCGGGTTATCAGCCCCAGCATTTT

size: -
J: TRBJ1-6
D: TRBD1
V: TRBV14
CDR3: CASSSGQGGPYNSPLHF
DNA: TGTGCCAGCAGCTCGGGACAGGGAGGACCCTATAATTCACCCCTCCACTTT

size: -
J: TRBJ1-6
D: -
V: TRBV5-8
CDR3: CASRPKWVTSSYNSPLHF
DNA: TGTGCCAGCAGGCCCAAGTGGGTGACCAGCTCCTATAATTCACCCCTCCACTTT

size: -
J: TRBJ1-5
D: -
V: TRBV19
CDR3: CASNRGNQPQHF
DNA: TGTGCCAGTAATCGGGGGAATCAGCCCCAGCATTTT

size: -
J: TRBJ1-6
D: TRBD1
V: TRBV4-3
CDR3: CASSQDRQGARSPLHF
DNA: TGCGCCAGCAGCCAAGATCGGCAGGGGGCGCGTTCACCCCTCCACTTT

size: -
J: TRBJ1-1
D: -
V: TRBV5-1
CDR3: CASSLDNNSGGQAFF
DNA: TGCGCCAGCAGCTTGGATAATAATTCGGGGGGTCAAGCTTTCTTT

size: -
J: TRBJ2-1
D: -
V: TRBV11-2
CDR3: CASSYARDLLPNEQFF
DNA: TGTGCCAGCAGCTACGCCCGGGACCTCTTACCCAATGAGCAGTTCTTC

size: -
J: TRBJ2-7
D: -
V: TRBV6-6
CDR3: CASSLTESYYEQYF
DNA: TGTGCCAGCAGTCTGACAGAATCTTATTACGAGCAGTACTTC

size: -
J: TRBJ1-5
D: -
V: TRBV6-5
CDR3: CASSQWGSNQPQHF
DNA: TGTGCCAGCAGCCAATGGGGTAGCAATCAGCCCCAGCATTTT

size: few
J: TRBJ2-7
D: TRBD1
V: TRBV7-8
CDR3: CASSDPTGTGILVQYF
DNA: TGTGCCAGCAGCGATCCGACCGGGACAGGGATTCTTGTGCAGTACTTC

size: -
J: TRBJ1-1
D: -
V: TRBV30
CDR3: CAWMGIGAEAFF
DNA: TGTGCCTGGATGGGAATAGGCGCTGAAGCTTTCTTT

size: -
J: TRBJ2-7
D: TRBD1
V: TRBV4-1
CDR3: CASSHLQGAYEQYF
DNA: TGCGCCAGCAGCCACCTACAGGGGGCCTACGAGCAGTACTTC

size: once
J: TRBJ1-2
D: -
V: TRBV9
CDR3: CASSVSHLGPGYGYTF
DNA: TGTGCCAGCAGCGTAAGTCACCTCGGACCGGGCTATGGCTACACCTTC

size: once
J: TRBJ2-1
D: TRBD2
V: TRBV19
CDR3: CASSIDLSGWPEAGGLGAYNEQFF
DNA: TGTGCCAGTAGTATAGATCTGTCAGGGTGGCCGGAAGCGGGAGGGCTCGGTGCGTACAATGAGCAGTTCTTC

size: -
J: TRBJ2-1
D: TRBD2
V: TRBV5-1
CDR3: CASSLALAGGGPNEQFF
DNA: TGCGCCAGCAGCTTGGCACTAGCGGGAGGAGGGCCCAATGAGCAGTTCTTC

size: -
J: TRBJ1-5
D: -
V: TRBV5-6
CDR3: CASSWARNQPQHF
DNA: TGTGCCAGCAGCTGGGCGAGGAATCAGCCCCAGCATTTT

size: -
J: TRBJ1-1
D: -
V: TRBV5-4
CDR3: CASSIPSAGDTEAFF
DNA: TGTGCCAGCAGTATCCCTAGCGCGGGAGACACTGAAGCTTTCTTT

size: -
J: TRBJ2-7
D: -
V: TRBV4-1
CDR3: CASSQMSGLYEQYF
DNA: TGCGCCAGCAGCCAAATGTCAGGTCTATACGAGCAGTACTTC

size: -
J: TRBJ2-5
D: -
V: TRBV25-1
CDR3: CASRGPLGREETQYF
DNA: TGTGCCAGCAGAGGCCCCCTCGGCAGGGAAGAGACCCAGTACTTC

size: -
J: TRBJ1-2
D: TRBD1
V: TRBV6-5
CDR3: CASSYSTGTVGGYTF
DNA: TGTGCCAGCAGTTACTCTACCGGGACAGTTGGTGGCTACACCTTC

size: -
J: TRBJ1-2
D: -
V: TRBV10-2
CDR3: CASQDKDGGYTF
DNA: TGCGCCAGCCAGGACAAAGATGGTGGCTACACCTTC

size: -
J: TRBJ2-7
D: -
V: TRBV11-3
CDR3: CASSYSTVTYEQYF
DNA: TGTGCCAGCAGCTACTCGACTGTTACCTACGAGCAGTACTTC

size: -
J: TRBJ2-1
D: -
V: TRBV4-1
CDR3: CASSHGQPRIIISYNEQFF
DNA: TGCGCCAGCAGCCACGGACAGCCAAGGATAATTATCTCCTACAATGAGCAGTTCTTC

size: once
J: TRBJ1-1
D: -
V: TRBV27
CDR3: CASSLYGSNTEAFF
DNA: TGTGCCAGCAGTTTATACGGGAGTAACACTGAAGCTTTCTTT

size: -
J: TRBJ2-2
D: TRBD1
V: TRBV6-5
CDR3: CASSPGTGVYGELFF
DNA: TGTGCCAGCAGTCCTGGGACAGGGGTATACGGGGAGCTGTTTTTT

size: -
J: TRBJ1-2
D: -
V: TRBV15
CDR3: CATSREGRGGLYGYTF
DNA: TGTGCCACCAGCAGAGAGGGGAGAGGGGGGCTATATGGCTACACCTTC

size: -
J: TRBJ1-4
D: -
V: TRBV28
CDR3: CASSFVRGEKLFF
DNA: TGTGCCAGCAGTTTTGTTCGGGGAGAAAAACTGTTTTTT

size: -
J: TRBJ1-4
D: -
V: TRBV18
CDR3: CASSPTGPTTNEKLFF
DNA: TGTGCCAGCTCACCTACAGGTCCGACAACTAATGAAAAACTGTTTTTT

size: -
J: TRBJ2-3
D: TRBD1
V: TRBV10-3
CDR3: CAISEDLTGAADTQYF
DNA: TGTGCCATCAGTGAGGACCTAACAGGGGCCGCAGATACGCAGTATTTT

size: -
J: TRBJ2-7
D: -
V: TRBV11-3
CDR3: CASSLVGQLKSSYEQYF
DNA: TGTGCCAGCAGCTTAGTAGGTCAGCTAAAAAGCTCCTACGAGCAGTACTTC

size: -
J: TRBJ1-2
D: -
V: TRBV4-1
CDR3: CASSQEWGRNYGYTF
DNA: TGCGCCAGCAGCCAAGAGTGGGGGCGAAACTATGGCTACACCTTC

size: -
J: TRBJ2-3
D: -
V: TRBV7-6
CDR3: CASSWPRWRGWDF
DNA: TGTGCCAGCAGCTGGCCCAGATGGCGGGGCTGGGATTTT

size: few
J: TRBJ1-3
D: TRBD1
V: TRBV30
CDR3: CAWSDWTGWYSGNTIYF
DNA: TGTGCCTGGAGTGACTGGACAGGATGGTACTCTGGAAACACCATATATTTT

size: once
J: TRBJ2-2
D: -
V: TRBV28
CDR3: CASSLPLFDRTPNTGELFF
DNA: TGTGCCAGCAGTTTGCCCCTATTCGACAGAACCCCGAACACCGGGGAGCTGTTTTTT